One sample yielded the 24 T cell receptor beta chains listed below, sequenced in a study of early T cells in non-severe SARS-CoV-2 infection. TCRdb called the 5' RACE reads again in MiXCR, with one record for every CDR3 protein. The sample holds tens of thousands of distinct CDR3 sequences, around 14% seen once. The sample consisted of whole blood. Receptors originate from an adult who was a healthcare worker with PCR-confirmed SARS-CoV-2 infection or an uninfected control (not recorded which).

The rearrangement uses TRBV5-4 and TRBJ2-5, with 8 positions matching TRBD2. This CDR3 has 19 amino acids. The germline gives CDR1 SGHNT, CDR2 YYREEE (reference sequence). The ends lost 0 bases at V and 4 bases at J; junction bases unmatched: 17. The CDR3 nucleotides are TGTGCCAGCAGCTTGGCGGGTAGCGGGGACATCCGTCGGGTAGAGACCCAGTACTTC. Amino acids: CASSLAGSGDIRRVETQYF.

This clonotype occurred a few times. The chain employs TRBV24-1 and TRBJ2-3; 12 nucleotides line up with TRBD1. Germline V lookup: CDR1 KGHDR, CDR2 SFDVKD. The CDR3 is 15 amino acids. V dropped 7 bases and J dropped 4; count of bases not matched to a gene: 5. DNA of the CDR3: TGTGCCACCAGAGCCGGGACAGGGGGCTCAGATACGCAGTATTTT. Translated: CATRAGTGGSDTQYF.

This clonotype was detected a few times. The CDR3 loop reads CASSSPGTGYGYTF. The DNA of the CDR3 is TGTGCCAGCAGCTCCCCCGGGACAGGGTATGGCTACACCTTC. The V and J genes are TRBV7-3 and TRBJ1-2; 9 bases agree with TRBD1. CDR3 length: 14 amino acids. Germline lookup yields CDR1 SGHTA and CDR2 FQGTGA. After removal of 4 bases from V and 5 bases from J, the junction contained 5 bases not matched to a gene.

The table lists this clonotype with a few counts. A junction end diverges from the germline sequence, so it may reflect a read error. In DNA, the CDR3 is TGTGCCAGCTCACCGAACGGGAACTCTGAAAACACCATATATTTT. Protein sequence: CASSPNGNSENTIYF. The chain employs TRBV18 and TRBJ1-3, with no clear D. Germline values: CDR1 KGHSH, CDR2 LQKENI. This CDR3 is built from 15 residues.

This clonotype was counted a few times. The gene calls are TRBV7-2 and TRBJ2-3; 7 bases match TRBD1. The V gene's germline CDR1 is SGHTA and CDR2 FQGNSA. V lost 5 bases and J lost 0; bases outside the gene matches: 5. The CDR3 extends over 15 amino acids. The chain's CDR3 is CASSPGGRSTDTQYF. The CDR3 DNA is TGTGCCAGCAGCCCAGGGGGTAGGAGCACAGATACGCAGTATTTT.

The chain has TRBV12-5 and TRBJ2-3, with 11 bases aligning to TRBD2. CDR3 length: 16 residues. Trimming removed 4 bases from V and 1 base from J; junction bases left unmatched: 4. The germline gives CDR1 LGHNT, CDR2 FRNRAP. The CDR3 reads CASGSTTSGGTDTQYF. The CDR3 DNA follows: TGTGCTAGTGGTTCAACGACTAGCGGGGGCACAGATACGCAGTATTTT.

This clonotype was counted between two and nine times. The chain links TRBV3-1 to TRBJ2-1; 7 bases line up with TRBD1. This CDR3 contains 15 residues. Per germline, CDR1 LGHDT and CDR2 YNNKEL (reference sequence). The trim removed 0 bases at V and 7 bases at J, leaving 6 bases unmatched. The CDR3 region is CASSQEGQHNNEQFF. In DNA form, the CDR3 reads TGTGCCAGCAGCCAAGAGGGACAGCACAATAATGAGCAGTTCTTC.

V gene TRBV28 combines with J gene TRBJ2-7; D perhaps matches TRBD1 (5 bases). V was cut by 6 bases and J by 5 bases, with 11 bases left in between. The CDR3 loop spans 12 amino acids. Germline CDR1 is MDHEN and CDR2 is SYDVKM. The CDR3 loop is CASSPDSDEQYF. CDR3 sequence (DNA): TGTGCCAGCAGCCCCGACAGCGACGAGCAGTACTTC.

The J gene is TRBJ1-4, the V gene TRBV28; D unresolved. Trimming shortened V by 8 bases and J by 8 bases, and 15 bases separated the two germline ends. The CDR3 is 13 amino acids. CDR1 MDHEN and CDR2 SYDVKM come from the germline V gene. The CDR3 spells CASGGGRKEKLFF. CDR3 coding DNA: TGTGCCAGCGGTGGTGGGAGGAAGGAAAAACTGTTTTTT. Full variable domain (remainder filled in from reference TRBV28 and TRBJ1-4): DVKVTQSSRYLVKRTGEKVFLECVQDMDHENMFWYRQDPGLGLRLIYFSYDVKMKEKGDIPEGYSVSREKKERFSLILESASTNQTSMYLCASGGGRKEKLFFGSGTQLSVL.

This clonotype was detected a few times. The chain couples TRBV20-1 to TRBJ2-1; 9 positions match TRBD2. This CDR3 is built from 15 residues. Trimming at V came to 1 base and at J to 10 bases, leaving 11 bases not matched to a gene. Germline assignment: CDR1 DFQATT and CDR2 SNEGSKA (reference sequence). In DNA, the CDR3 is TGCAGTGCTAGAGGGCAAGCGGGGGGATTGGAGGAGCAGTTCTTC. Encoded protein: CSARGQAGGLEEQFF.

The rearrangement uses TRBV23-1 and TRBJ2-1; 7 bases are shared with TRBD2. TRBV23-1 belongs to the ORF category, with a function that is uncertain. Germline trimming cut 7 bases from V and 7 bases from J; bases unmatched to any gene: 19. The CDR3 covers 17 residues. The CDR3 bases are TGCGCCAGCATCGTAGGGAGGGTTTTCCTCTGGCGAAATGAGCAGTTCTTC. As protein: CASIVGRVFLWRNEQFF.

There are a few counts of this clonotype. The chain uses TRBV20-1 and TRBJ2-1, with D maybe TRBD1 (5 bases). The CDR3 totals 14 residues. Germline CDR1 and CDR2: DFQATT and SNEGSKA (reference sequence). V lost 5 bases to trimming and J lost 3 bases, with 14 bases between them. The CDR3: CSAPYRSSYNEQFF. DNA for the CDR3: TGCAGTGCTCCTTACAGGAGCAGCTACAATGAGCAGTTCTTC.

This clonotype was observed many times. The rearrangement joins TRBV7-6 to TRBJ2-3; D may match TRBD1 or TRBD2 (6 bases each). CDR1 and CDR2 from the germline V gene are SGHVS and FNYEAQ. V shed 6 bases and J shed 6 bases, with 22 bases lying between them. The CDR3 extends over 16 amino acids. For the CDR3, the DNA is TGTGCCAGCAGACAAAACGGGGGCTCCGTGTGGGATACGCAGTATTTT. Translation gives CASRQNGGSVWDTQYF.

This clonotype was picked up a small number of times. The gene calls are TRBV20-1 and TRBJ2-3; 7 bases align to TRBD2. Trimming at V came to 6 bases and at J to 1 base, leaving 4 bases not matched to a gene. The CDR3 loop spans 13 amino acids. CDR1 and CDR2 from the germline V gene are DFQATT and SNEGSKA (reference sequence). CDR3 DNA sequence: TGCAGTGCAGAGGGAGGGGGCACAGATACGCAGTATTTT. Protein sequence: CSAEGGGTDTQYF.

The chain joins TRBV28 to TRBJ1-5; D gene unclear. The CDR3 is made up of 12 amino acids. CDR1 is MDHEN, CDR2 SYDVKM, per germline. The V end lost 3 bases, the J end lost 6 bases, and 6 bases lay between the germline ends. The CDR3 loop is CASSFASQPQHF. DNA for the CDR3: TGTGCCAGCAGTTTCGCATCTCAGCCCCAGCATTTT.

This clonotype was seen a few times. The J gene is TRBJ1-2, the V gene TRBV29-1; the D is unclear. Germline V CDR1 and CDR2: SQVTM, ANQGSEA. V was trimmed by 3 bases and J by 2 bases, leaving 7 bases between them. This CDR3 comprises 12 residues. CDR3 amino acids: CSVENPNYGYTF. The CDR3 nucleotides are TGCAGCGTTGAGAATCCCAACTATGGCTACACCTTC.

CDR3 residues: CSARERGGRSYNEQFF. DNA of the CDR3: TGCAGTGCTAGGGAGCGGGGGGGCCGATCCTACAATGAGCAGTTCTTC. This chain uses TRBV20-1 with TRBJ2-1, with TRBD2 matching over 10 bases. The V and J ends lost 3 bases and 1 base, in that order; junction bases with no gene match: 6. The CDR3 loop spans 16 amino acids. Per germline, CDR1 DFQATT and CDR2 SNEGSKA (reference sequence).

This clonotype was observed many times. The CDR3 loop reads CASSLGNTGELFF. In DNA form, the CDR3 reads TGTGCCAGCAGCTTGGGGAACACCGGGGAGCTGTTTTTT. This chain connects TRBV7-3 to TRBJ2-2; unclear D gene. V lost 3 bases and J 1 base, leaving 3 bases between the germline ends. CDR1 and CDR2 (germline): SGHTA, FQGTGA. The CDR3 is 13 residues long.

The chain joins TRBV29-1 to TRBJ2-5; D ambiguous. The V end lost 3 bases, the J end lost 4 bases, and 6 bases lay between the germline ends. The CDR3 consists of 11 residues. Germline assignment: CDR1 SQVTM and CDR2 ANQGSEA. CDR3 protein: CSVDMGETQYF. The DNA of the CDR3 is TGCAGCGTTGATATGGGAGAGACCCAGTACTTC. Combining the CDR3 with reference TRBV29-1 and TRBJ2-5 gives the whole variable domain SAVISQKPSRDICQRGTSLTIQCQVDSQVTMMFWYRQQPGQSLTLIATANQGSEATYESGFVIDKFPISRPNLTFSTLTVSNMSPEDSSIYLCSVDMGETQYFGPGTRLLVL.

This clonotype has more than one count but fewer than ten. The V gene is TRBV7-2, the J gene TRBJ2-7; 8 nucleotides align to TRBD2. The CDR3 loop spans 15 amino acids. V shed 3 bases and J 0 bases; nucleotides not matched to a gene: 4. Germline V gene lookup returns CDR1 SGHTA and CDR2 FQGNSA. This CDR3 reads CASSFGGRSSYEQYF. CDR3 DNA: TGTGCCAGCAGCTTCGGCGGGAGGAGCTCCTACGAGCAGTACTTC.

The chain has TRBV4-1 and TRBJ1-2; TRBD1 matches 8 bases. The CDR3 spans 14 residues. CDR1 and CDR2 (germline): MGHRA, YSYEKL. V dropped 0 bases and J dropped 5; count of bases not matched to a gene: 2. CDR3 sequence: CASSQDHRGYGYTF. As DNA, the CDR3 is TGCGCCAGCAGCCAAGATCACAGGGGGTATGGCTACACCTTC.

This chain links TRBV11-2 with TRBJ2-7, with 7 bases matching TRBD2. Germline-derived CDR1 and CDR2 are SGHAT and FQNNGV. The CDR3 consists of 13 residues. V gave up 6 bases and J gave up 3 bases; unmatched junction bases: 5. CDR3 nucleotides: TGTGCCAGCAGAGGACTAGGGAACTACGAGCAGTACTTC. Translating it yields CASRGLGNYEQYF.

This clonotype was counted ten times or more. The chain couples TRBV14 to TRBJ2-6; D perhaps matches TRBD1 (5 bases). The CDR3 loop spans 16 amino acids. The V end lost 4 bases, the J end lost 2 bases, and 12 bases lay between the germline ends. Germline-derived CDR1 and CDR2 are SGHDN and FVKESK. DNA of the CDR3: TGTGCCAGCAGCCTTTATCCCAGGGCTGGGGCCAACGTCCTGACTTTC. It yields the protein CASSLYPRAGANVLTF.

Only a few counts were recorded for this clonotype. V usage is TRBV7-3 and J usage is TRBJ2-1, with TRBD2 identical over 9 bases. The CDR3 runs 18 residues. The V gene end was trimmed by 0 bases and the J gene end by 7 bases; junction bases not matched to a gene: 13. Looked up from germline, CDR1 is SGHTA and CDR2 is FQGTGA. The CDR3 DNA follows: TGTGCCAGCAGCTTAACCCCAACGGGACTAGCAACCGCTAATGAGCAGTTCTTC. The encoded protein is CASSLTPTGLATANEQFF.